These 17 T cell receptor beta chains came from one sample sequenced in a study of cytomegalovirus exposure and HLA in healthy donors. The primer mix had 60 Vbeta and 13 Jbeta primers. Measured with immunoSEQ multiplex PCR; TCRdb has only the in-frame clones, and not every one. Of 150,000 to 180,000 clones listed, around 68% are singletons. The sequenced sample consisted of PBMCs. The receptors were sampled from a man aged 25 to 40 in good health and CMV-seronegative.

This clone has only a few counts. The V call is TRBV5-1, the J call TRBJ2-7; D gene uncertain. Germline assignment: CDR1 SGHRS and CDR2 YFSETQ. Trimming cost V 4 bases and J 6 bases, with 11 bases left between them. The CDR3 is 12 residues long. CDR3 DNA sequence: TGCGCCAGCAGCACCACTCTCTCCGAGCAGTACTTC. This sequence encodes CASSTTLSEQYF.

This chain joins TRBV6-5 and TRBJ2-5, with a weak D call TRBD1 (6 bases). Trimming took off 0 bases at V and 1 base at J, with 9 bases between the two ends. The V gene's germline CDR1 is MNHEY and CDR2 SVGAGI. This CDR3 comprises 15 residues. CDR3 protein: CASSYSGGLQETQYF. Here the CDR3 DNA reads TGTGCCAGCAGTTACTCTGGGGGCCTCCAAGAGACCCAGTACTTC.

Only a few counts were recorded for this clone. The V gene is TRBV19, the J gene TRBJ2-7; 12 nucleotides align to TRBD1. Per the germline V gene, CDR1 is LNHDA and CDR2 is SQIVND (reference sequence). The junction had 9 bases not matched to a gene; V was cut back by 5 bases and J by 4 bases. The CDR3 runs 16 residues. The DNA of the CDR3 is TGTGCCAGTAGTCCGGGGACAGGGGGCGGCAGGTACGAGCAGTACTTC. This encodes CASSPGTGGGRYEQYF.

The J gene is TRBJ2-5, the V gene TRBV5-1; 8 bases line up with TRBD2. This CDR3 is built from 16 residues. The V segment lost 4 bases and the J segment 4 bases; nucleotides outside the gene matches: 12. From germline, CDR1 is SGHRS and CDR2 YFSETQ. This CDR3 reads CASSPNGGAVRETQYF. CDR3 nucleotides: TGCGCCAGCAGCCCCAACGGGGGGGCCGTTCGAGAGACCCAGTACTTC.

This clone was counted a single time. This chain connects TRBV2 to TRBJ1-1, with a tentative D call TRBD1 (5 bases). Germline CDR1 reads SNHLY; CDR2 reads FYNNEI. V gave up 2 bases and J gave up 1 base, with 8 bases separating them. The CDR3 has 14 amino acids. The CDR3 spells CASSEQGWNTEAFF. CDR3 coding DNA: TGTGCCAGCAGTGAACAGGGCTGGAACACTGAAGCTTTCTTT.

In this sample, this clone turned up once. This chain links TRBV6-5 with TRBJ1-4; D perhaps matches TRBD1 (6 bases). Germline lookup yields CDR1 MNHEY and CDR2 SVGAGI. The CDR3 length is 16 residues. Trimming cost V 0 bases and J 8 bases, with 16 bases left between them. The CDR3 bases are TGTGCCAGCAGTTACTCACCGGCTCTAAGGGGGGAAAAACTGTTTTTT. Translated, it gives CASSYSPALRGEKLFF.

V and J are TRBV9 and TRBJ2-1, with 10 bases aligning to TRBD2. V lost 2 bases and J lost 2; bases outside the gene matches: 4. Germline values: CDR1 SGDLS, CDR2 YYNGEE. This CDR3 contains 16 residues. CDR3 DNA sequence: TGTGCCAGCAGCGTCATGCTAGCGGGGGCCTACAATGAGCAGTTCTTC. This gives the protein CASSVMLAGAYNEQFF.

The CDR3 here is CASSPDRGSGYTF. As DNA, the CDR3 is TGTGCCAGCAGCCCGGACAGGGGAAGTGGCTACACCTTC. The chain employs TRBV7-9 and TRBJ1-2; the match to TRBD1 covers 9 bases. The CDR3 covers 13 residues. Germline V gene data show CDR1 as SEHNR and CDR2 as FQNEAQ (reference sequence). V dropped 5 bases and J dropped 7; count of bases not matched to a gene: 5.

The V call is TRBV7-2, the J call TRBJ2-7; the match to TRBD2 covers 13 bases. This CDR3 has 16 amino acids. J gave up 0 bases and V 5 bases, and 4 bases lay outside the gene matches. CDR1 is SGHTA, CDR2 FQGNSA, per germline. This chain's CDR3 is CASSPGTSGASYEQYF. The CDR3 bases are TGTGCCAGCAGCCCTGGGACTAGCGGGGCCTCCTACGAGCAGTACTTC.

This clone appeared once. V is TRBV28 and J is TRBJ2-7, with 7 bases that match TRBD2. Germline trimming cut 7 bases from V and 0 bases from J; bases unmatched to any gene: 6. Germline V gene sequence: CDR1 MDHEN, CDR2 SYDVKM. This CDR3 comprises 14 residues. The CDR3 bases are TGTGCCAGCACCCACGGGGGGACCTCCTACGAGCAGTACTTC. It translates to CASTHGGTSYEQYF.

The J gene is TRBJ2-3, the V gene TRBV7-9; 13 bases fit TRBD2. The CDR3 is made up of 17 amino acids. CDR1 is SEHNR and CDR2 is FQNEAQ in the germline V gene (reference sequence). V shed 4 bases and J 3 bases; nucleotides not matched to a gene: 7. CDR3 sequence reads: CASSSGTSGEKTDTQYF. The CDR3 bases are TGTGCCAGCAGCTCCGGGACTAGCGGGGAAAAGACAGATACGCAGTATTTT.

The V call is TRBV13, the J call TRBJ2-3; the match to TRBD1 covers 7 bases. The germline CDR1 and CDR2 sequences are PRHDT and FYEKMQ (reference sequence). J gave up 0 bases and V 4 bases, and 7 bases lay outside the gene matches. The CDR3 runs to 16 residues. CDR3 amino acids: CASSSSRDSSTDTQYF. The CDR3, as DNA: TGTGCCAGCAGCTCATCAAGGGACAGTAGCACAGATACGCAGTATTTT.

The chain uses TRBV6-1 and TRBJ2-5, with D maybe TRBD2 (6 bases). Gene TRBJ2-7 matches the end of the DNA better, so the J call may be wrong. The CDR3 consists of 14 residues. From germline, CDR1 is MNHNS and CDR2 SASEGT. The CDR3 region has the DNA TGTGCCAGCAACTCACGGGGGTCCGCCTACGAGCAGTACTTC. Amino acid sequence: CASNSRGSAYEQYF.

This clone showed up just once. The V call is TRBV4-2, the J call TRBJ1-3; a possible D gene is TRBD1 (5 bases). CDR3 length: 14 amino acids. Germline V gives CDR1 LGHNA, CDR2 YNFKEQ. V dropped 1 base and J dropped 2 bases, with 6 bases sitting between them. Here the CDR3 DNA reads TGTGCCAGCAGCCAAGGGGGGGCTGGAAACACCATATATTTT. Translating it yields CASSQGGAGNTIYF.

This clone was counted only a few times. The rearrangement uses TRBV5-6 and TRBJ1-2; 9 bases line up with TRBD1. CDR1 is SGHDT, CDR2 YYEEEE, per germline. V lost 7 bases, J lost 6 bases, and 10 bases stayed unmatched. This CDR3 has 14 amino acids. The CDR3 coding sequence is TGTGCCAGCGCTATCCGGGACAGGGTAAATGGCTACACCTTC. It specifies CASAIRDRVNGYTF.

This clone was recorded a few times. The genes are TRBV19 and TRBJ2-7; a possible D gene is TRBD2 (6 bases). CDR1 LNHDA and CDR2 SQIVND come from the germline V gene (reference sequence). The CDR3 spans 15 residues. The V gene lost 6 bases and the J gene lost 2 bases, with 17 bases spanning the gap. CDR3 protein: CASSRRHGGPYEQYF. The CDR3 bases are TGTGCCAGTAGCCGCCGACACGGGGGACCCTACGAGCAGTACTTC.

CDR3 nucleotide sequence: TGTGCCAGCAGCCACAGGGGGGCCACTGAAGCTTTCTTT. Translated: CASSHRGATEAFF. V usage is TRBV7-3 and J usage is TRBJ1-1, with 8 bases fitting TRBD1. Germline assignment: CDR1 SGHTA and CDR2 FQGTGA. J gave up 4 bases and V 5 bases, and 3 bases lay outside the gene matches. The CDR3 has 13 amino acids. Together with reference TRBV7-3 and TRBJ1-1, the CDR3 gives the full variable domain: GAGVSQTPSNKVTEKGKYVELRCDPISGHTALYWYRQSLGQGPEFLIYFQGTGAADDSGLPNDRFFAVRPEGSVSTLKIQRTERGDSAVYLCASSHRGATEAFFGQGTRLTVV.